A selection of T cell receptor beta chains follows, all from one sample in a study of graft-versus-host responses after intestinal transplantation. Assay used: immunoSEQ multiplex PCR; TCRdb lists only in-frame clones, some missing. The sample has fewer than 95,000 clones, 85% to 95% seen once; the top ten hold roughly 0.43%. Their antigens are not known. Here the sequenced sample was unstimulated CD8+ T cells sorted from spleen or lymph node cells, taken before transplant. These receptors came from a human donor who was the organ donor for an intestinal transplant. Each CDR3 is given with its conserved first and last residue. A D gene is named only where the DNA matches it firmly. Clone size, where shown, is once, few, many, or a class for clones that have expanded.

CASSIDGTGTDSYEQYF | TGTGCCAGTAGTATAGATGGCACCGGGACAGATTCCTACGAGCAGTACTTC | TRBV19 | NA | TRBD1 | TRBJ2-7
CASSFSTSGVETQYF | TGTGCCAGCAGCTTCTCCACTAGCGGGGTGGAGACCCAGTACTTC | TRBV5-6 | NA | TRBD2 | TRBJ2-5
CASSHGGAAHEQYF | TGCGCCAGCAGCCATGGTGGAGCAGCCCACGAGCAGTACTTC | TRBV4-3 | NA | NA | TRBJ2-7
CASLMDRGRTDTQYF | TGTGCCAGCTTAATGGACAGGGGGAGGACAGATACGCAGTATTTT | TRBV5-4 | NA | TRBD1 | TRBJ2-3
CASSYRGQTYGYTF | TGTGCCAGCAGTTACCGGGGACAGACCTATGGCTACACCTTC | TRBV6-5 | NA | TRBD1 | TRBJ1-2
CASSLGGLREQFF | TGTGCCAGCAGCTTAGGAGGTCTCCGTGAGCAGTTCTTC | TRBV11-2 | NA | NA | TRBJ2-1
CASSQDLGLVTNEQFF | TGCGCCAGCAGCCAAGACCTAGGACTAGTAACCAATGAGCAGTTCTTC | TRBV4-3 | NA | TRBD2 | TRBJ2-1
CASSSSGGRETQYF | TGTGCCAGCAGCTCGTCTGGAGGGAGGGAGACCCAGTACTTC | TRBV11-2 | NA | NA | TRBJ2-5
CATSRGGLAENSGDQYF | TGTGCCACCAGCAGAGGAGGACTAGCGGAGAATTCGGGGGACCAGTACTTC | TRBV15 | NA | TRBD2 | TRBJ2-5
CASSGHPNYGYTF | TGTGCCAGCAGTGGACACCCTAACTATGGCTACACCTTC | TRBV2 | NA | NA | TRBJ1-2
CASSETPGDNEQFF | TGTGCCAGCAGCGAAACCCCAGGGGACAATGAGCAGTTCTTC | TRBV6-4 | once | NA | TRBJ2-1
CASIPAGGRQETQYF | TGCGCCAGCATCCCAGCGGGGGGGCGCCAAGAGACCCAGTACTTC | TRBV5-1 | NA | TRBD2 | TRBJ2-5
CASSLTGQGAYEQYF | TGTGCCAGCAGTTTAACCGGACAGGGGGCCTACGAGCAGTACTTC | TRBV27 | NA | TRBD1 | TRBJ2-7
CASSQDRGTFAYNEQFF | TGCGCCAGCAGCCAAGATCGAGGGACTTTCGCCTACAATGAGCAGTTCTTC | TRBV4-3 | NA | NA | TRBJ2-1
CASSQRIRLAETTDTQYF | TGCGCCAGCAGCCAACGTATTAGGCTAGCGGAAACCACAGATACGCAGTATTTT | TRBV4-1 | once | TRBD2 | TRBJ2-3
CASSTQQETGELFF | TGTGCCAGTAGTACACAGCAAGAGACCGGGGAGCTGTTTTTT | TRBV19 | NA | NA | TRBJ2-2
CASSLRTGALTYNEQFF | TGCGCCAGCAGCTTGCGGACAGGAGCCCTGACCTACAATGAGCAGTTCTTC | TRBV5-1 | NA | TRBD1 | TRBJ2-1
CASCDGYNEQFF | TGTGCCAGCTGTGACGGCTACAATGAGCAGTTCTTC | TRBV2 | NA | NA | TRBJ2-1
CASSAHFSSTDTQYF | TGTGCCAGCAGTGCTCACTTCTCTAGCACAGATACGCAGTATTTT | TRBV25-1 | once | NA | TRBJ2-3
CASLEGGVKNTIYF | TGTGCCAGCCTGGAAGGGGGAGTGAAGAACACCATATATTTT | TRBV7-9 | NA | NA | TRBJ1-3
CATRQGGRAYEQYF | TGTGCCACTCGACAGGGGGGCAGAGCCTACGAGCAGTACTTC | TRBV27 | NA | TRBD1 | TRBJ2-7
CASSLTGGWYEQYF | TGTGCCAGCAGTTTAACGGGGGGGTGGTACGAGCAGTACTTC | TRBV27 | NA | TRBD2 | TRBJ2-7
CASSYRPSGYNEQFF | TGTGCCAGCAGTTACCGGCCTAGCGGGTACAATGAGCAGTTCTTC | TRBV6-5 | NA | TRBD2 | TRBJ2-1
CASSPAMGSEQYF | TGTGCCAGCAGCCCCGCTATGGGGAGCGAGCAGTACTTC | TRBV9 | NA | NA | TRBJ2-7
CASSLGDLYTGELFF | TGTGCCAGCAGCTTAGGAGATTTGTACACCGGGGAGCTGTTTTTT | TRBV7-6 | once | NA | TRBJ2-2
CASSLDGGAPFYGYTF | TGTGCCAGCAGCTTAGATGGGGGGGCGCCCTTCTATGGCTACACCTTC | TRBV11-2 | once | NA | TRBJ1-2
CASSPWTGSLGTDTQYF | TGCGCCAGCAGCCCATGGACAGGGTCTCTGGGCACAGATACGCAGTATTTT | TRBV5-1 | NA | TRBD1 | TRBJ2-3
CASSLGGMGYGYTF | TGTGCCAGCAGCTTGGGGGGCATGGGGTATGGCTACACCTTC | TRBV5-4 | NA | NA | TRBJ1-2
CASSEGPETQYF | TGTGCCAGCAGCGAGGGCCCAGAGACCCAGTACTTC | TRBV5-6 | NA | NA | TRBJ2-5
CASSVVRGGMRQPQHF | TGTGCCAGCAGCGTTGTACGGGGGGGGATGAGGCAGCCCCAGCATTTT | TRBV5-8 | NA | NA | TRBJ1-5
CASSLAQGAYGYTF | TGTGCCAGCAGCTTAGCCCAGGGGGCCTATGGCTACACCTTC | TRBV7-9 | NA | TRBD1 | TRBJ1-2
CAISESKGVYTEAFF | TGTGCCATCAGTGAGTCGAAAGGAGTGTACACTGAAGCTTTCTTT | TRBV10-3 | few | NA | TRBJ1-1
CASSPREDNEQFF | TGTGCCAGCTCACCCAGGGAGGACAATGAGCAGTTCTTC | TRBV18 | NA | NA | TRBJ2-1
CSVTGGFSYEQYF | TGCAGCGTTACCGGGGGATTCTCCTACGAGCAGTACTTC | TRBV29-1 | once | NA | TRBJ2-7
CASSSGQYNTGELFF | TGTGCCAGCAGCTCCGGACAGTATAACACCGGGGAGCTGTTTTTT | TRBV11-2 | NA | NA | TRBJ2-2
CASSLTSGMYQETQYF | TGTGCCAGCAGCCTCACTAGCGGGATGTACCAAGAGACCCAGTACTTC | TRBV7-8 | once | TRBD2 | TRBJ2-5
CASSLPGLTEQFF | TGTGCCAGCAGTTTGCCAGGGTTGACTGAGCAGTTCTTC | TRBV28 | once | NA | TRBJ2-1
CASSFGLGTGELFF | TGTGCCAGCAGCTTCGGACTGGGGACCGGGGAGCTGTTTTTT | TRBV9 | few | NA | TRBJ2-2
CASSFGGGETQYF | TGTGCCAGCAGCTTCGGCGGGGGAGAGACCCAGTACTTC | TRBV7-8 | NA | TRBD2 | TRBJ2-5
CASSYASGAYEQYF | TGTGCCAGCAGTTACGCTAGCGGGGCCTACGAGCAGTACTTC | TRBV28 | NA | TRBD2 | TRBJ2-7
CASFDRGALGEKLFF | TGTGCCAGTTTTGACCGGGGGGCTCTTGGAGAAAAACTGTTTTTT | TRBV19 | NA | NA | TRBJ1-4